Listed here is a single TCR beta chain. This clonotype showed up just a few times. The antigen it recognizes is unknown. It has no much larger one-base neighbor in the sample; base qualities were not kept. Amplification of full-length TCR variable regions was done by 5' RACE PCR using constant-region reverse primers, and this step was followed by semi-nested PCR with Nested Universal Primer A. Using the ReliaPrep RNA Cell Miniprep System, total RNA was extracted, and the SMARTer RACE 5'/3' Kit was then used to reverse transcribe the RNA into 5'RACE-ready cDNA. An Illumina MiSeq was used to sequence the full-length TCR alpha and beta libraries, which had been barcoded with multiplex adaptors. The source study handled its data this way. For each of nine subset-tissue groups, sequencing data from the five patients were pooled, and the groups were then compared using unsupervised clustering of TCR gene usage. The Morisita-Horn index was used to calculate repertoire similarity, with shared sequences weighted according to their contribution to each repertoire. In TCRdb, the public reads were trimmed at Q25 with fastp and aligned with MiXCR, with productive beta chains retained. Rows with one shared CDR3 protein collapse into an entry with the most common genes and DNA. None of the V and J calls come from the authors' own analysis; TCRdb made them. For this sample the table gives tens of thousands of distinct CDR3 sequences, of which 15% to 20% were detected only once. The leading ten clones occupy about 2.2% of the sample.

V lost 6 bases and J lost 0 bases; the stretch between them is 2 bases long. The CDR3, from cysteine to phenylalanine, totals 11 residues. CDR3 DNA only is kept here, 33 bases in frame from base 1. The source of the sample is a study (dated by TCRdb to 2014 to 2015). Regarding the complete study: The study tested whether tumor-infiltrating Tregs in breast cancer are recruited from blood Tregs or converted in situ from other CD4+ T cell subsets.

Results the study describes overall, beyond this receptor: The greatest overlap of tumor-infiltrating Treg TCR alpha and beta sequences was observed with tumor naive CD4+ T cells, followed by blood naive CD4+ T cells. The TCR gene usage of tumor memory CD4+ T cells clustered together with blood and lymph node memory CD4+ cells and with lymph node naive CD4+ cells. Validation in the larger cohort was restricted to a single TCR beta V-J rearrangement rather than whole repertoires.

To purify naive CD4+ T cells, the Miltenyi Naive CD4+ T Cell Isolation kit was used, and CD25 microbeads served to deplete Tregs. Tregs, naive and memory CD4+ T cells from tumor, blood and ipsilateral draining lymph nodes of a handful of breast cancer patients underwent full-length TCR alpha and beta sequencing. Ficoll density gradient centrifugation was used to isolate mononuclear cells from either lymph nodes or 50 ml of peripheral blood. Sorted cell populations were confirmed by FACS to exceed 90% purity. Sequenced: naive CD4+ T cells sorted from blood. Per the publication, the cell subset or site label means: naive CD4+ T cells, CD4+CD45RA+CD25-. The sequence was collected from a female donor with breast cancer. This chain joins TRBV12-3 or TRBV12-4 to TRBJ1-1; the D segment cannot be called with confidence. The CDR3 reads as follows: CASRVNTEAFF. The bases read TGTGCCAGCAGGGTGAACACTGAAGCTTTCTTT.